This entry is about one TCR beta chain. Its antigen is as yet unknown. This entry comes from a study of T-cell memory formation after mild COVID-19. Study information: Clustering of TCRs was largely donor specific.

Researchers used 5'RACE with constant-segment primers to make TCR alpha and TCR beta cDNA libraries that carry sample barcodes and UMIs. MiXCR, run by TCRdb on the 5' RACE reads, gives a single entry per CDR3 protein. Of roughly 400,000 distinct CDR3 sequences listed, 16% are singletons. Notes on the study in general: Later expanders leaned CD4+, whereas day 15 to 85 contracting clones were balanced CD4/CD8. Confirmation of SARS-CoV-2 specificity was lacking for second-wave clones peaking day 37.

CDR1 SEHNR and CDR2 FQNEAQ come from the germline V gene (reference sequence). The V end was cut by 1 base, the J end by 8 bases, with 11 bases between. This CDR3 spans 13 amino acids. Sequencing was performed on PBMCs or a T cell subset sorted from them (not recorded which). The chain recombines TRBV7-9 with TRBJ1-1, with D unclear. The receptor was isolated from a young man who had mild COVID-19 (a few samples of this study predate the infection). Cell type and time point are not known. The CDR3 DNA reads TGTGCCAGCAGCTTAGTCCCCCCACGGGAAGCTTTCTTT. The encoded protein is CASSLVPPREAFF.